These 29 T cell receptor beta chains share one sample of origin, sequenced in a study of T-cell memory formation after mild COVID-19. TCRdb called the 5' RACE reads again in MiXCR, with one record for every CDR3 protein. The data hold under 700,000 distinct CDR3 sequences, with about 20% observed a single time. The sample taken for sequencing was PBMCs or a T cell subset sorted from them (not recorded which). The origin of the receptors is an adult woman who had mild COVID-19 (a few samples of this study predate the infection). Cell type and time point are not known.

In this sample, this clonotype turned up a few times. The chain recombines TRBV6-2 or TRBV6-3 with TRBJ2-5; TRBD1 matches at 7 bases. Germline values: CDR1 MNHEY, CDR2 SVGEGT. The trim removed 8 bases at V and 5 bases at J, leaving 11 bases unmatched. This CDR3 comprises 14 residues. The CDR3, as DNA: TGTGCCAGCGATCGACAGGGCTCGAGTGAGACCCAGTACTTC. The encoded protein is CASDRQGSSETQYF.

The genes are TRBV5-4 and TRBJ2-1; 10 bases fit TRBD1. The CDR3 runs 16 residues. Germline loops: CDR1 SGHNT, CDR2 YYREEE (reference sequence). V shed 4 bases and J 4 bases; nucleotides not matched to a gene: 8. CDR3 nucleotides: TGTGCCAGCAGCGGGCCGGGACAGGGGCCATACAATGAGCAGTTCTTC. This gives the protein CASSGPGQGPYNEQFF.

The CDR3 nucleotides read TGTGCCAGCAGTTCAGCCGGGACTAGCGGCTACGAGCAGTACTTC. It is translated as CASSSAGTSGYEQYF. The chain has TRBV28 and TRBJ2-7; 11 bases line up with TRBD2. The CDR3 sequence is 15 residues long. J lost 3 bases, V lost 4 bases, and 5 bases had no gene match. Germline loops: CDR1 MDHEN, CDR2 SYDVKM. Full variable domain (rest looked up from reference TRBV28 and TRBJ2-7): DVKVTQSSRYLVKRTGEKVFLECVQDMDHENMFWYRQDPGLGLRLIYFSYDVKMKEKGDIPEGYSVSREKKERFSLILESASTNQTSMYLCASSSAGTSGYEQYFGPGTRLTVT.

This clonotype was detected a few times. This chain links TRBV3-1 with TRBJ2-1; 7 bases agree with TRBD2. The CDR3 length is 16 residues. Germline V gene data show CDR1 as LGHDT and CDR2 as YNNKEL (reference sequence). After removal of 1 base from V and 6 bases from J, the junction contained 9 bases not matched to a gene. The CDR3 sequence: CASSQGAGLRTNEQFF. The CDR3 region has the DNA TGTGCCAGCAGCCAAGGGGCGGGACTACGAACCAATGAGCAGTTCTTC.

This clonotype was detected only once. V is TRBV27 and J is TRBJ1-2; TRBD1 agrees at 8 bases. Germline values: CDR1 MNHEY, CDR2 SMNVEV (reference sequence). This CDR3 region has 17 residues. The junction had 14 bases not matched to a gene; V was cut back by 5 bases and J by 3 bases. CDR3 DNA sequence: TGTGCCAGCAGTCACCAGGGACAGGCCCTCGCCTACTATGGCTACACCTTC. Its translation: CASSHQGQALAYYGYTF.

The chain combines TRBV2 with TRBJ1-5, with 8 bases aligning to TRBD1. The CDR3 extends over 17 amino acids. The ends lost 7 bases at V and 2 bases at J; junction bases unmatched: 13. Germline CDR1 and CDR2: SNHLY and FYNNEI. The DNA for the CDR3 is TGTGCCAGCACCGAAACTGGACAGGGATGGGGCAATCAGCCCCAGCATTTT. Translating it yields CASTETGQGWGNQPQHF.

The chain links TRBV20-1 to TRBJ2-2, with D perhaps being TRBD1 or TRBD2 (6 bases each). Between the trimmed V and J ends, which lost 0 bases and 3 bases, there was a span of 17 bases. The CDR3 totals 17 residues. CDR1 DFQATT and CDR2 SNEGSKA come from the germline V gene (reference sequence). This chain's CDR3 is CSARDVLERGDTGELFF. CDR3 in DNA: TGCAGTGCTAGAGATGTTCTGGAAAGGGGGGACACCGGGGAGCTGTTTTTT.

The chain joins TRBV7-8 to TRBJ2-7; no clear D gene. V gave up 3 bases and J gave up 0 bases, with 12 bases separating them. The CDR3 is 15 residues long. Per germline, CDR1 SGHVS and CDR2 FQNEAQ. The CDR3 DNA reads as TGTGCCAGCAGCTTTTCAATCGACGGCTCCTACGAGCAGTACTTC. Translation: CASSFSIDGSYEQYF.

This clonotype showed up just a few times. V usage is TRBV5-8 and J usage is TRBJ1-4, with unresolved D. The CDR3 consists of 12 residues. The V end was cut by 0 bases, the J end by 8 bases, with 5 bases between. CDR1 is SGHTS, CDR2 YDEGEE, per germline. The CDR3 DNA follows: TGTGCCAGCAGCTTGGACGCCGAAAAACTGTTTTTT. Translating gives CASSLDAEKLFF.

This chain uses TRBV12-3 or TRBV12-4 with TRBJ1-3; D uncertain. The V gene lost 6 bases and the J gene lost 3 bases, with 6 bases spanning the gap. This CDR3 comprises 12 residues. Here the CDR3 reads CASSRGGNTIYF. The CDR3 DNA sequence: TGTGCCAGCAGCCGGGGTGGAAACACCATATATTTT.

The J gene is TRBJ2-1, the V gene TRBV5-1; TRBD2 matches 7 bases. The CDR3 runs to 16 residues. V lost 0 bases and J lost 4; bases outside the gene matches: 7. CDR1 and CDR2 from the germline V gene are SGHRS and YFSETQ. CDR3 bases: TGCGCCAGCAGCTTGGCGCAAGCGGGGACTTACAATGAGCAGTTCTTC. It encodes CASSLAQAGTYNEQFF.

This clonotype has just a few counts. The J gene is TRBJ2-7, the V gene TRBV29-1; 8 bases align to TRBD2. This CDR3 contains 18 residues. V gave up 6 bases and J gave up 0 bases; unmatched junction bases: 19. Germline V gene lookup returns CDR1 SQVTM and CDR2 ANQGSEA. The CDR3 region is CSVAILGYSGRLSYEQYF. The CDR3 nucleotides are TGCAGCGTCGCGATCCTGGGGTACAGCGGGAGACTCTCCTACGAGCAGTACTTC.

This clonotype appeared a few times. The chain combines TRBV7-3 with TRBJ2-1, with D unclear. Trimming removed 4 bases from V and 5 bases from J, with 21 bases in between. CDR1 and CDR2 (germline): SGHTA, FQGTGA. This CDR3 comprises 17 residues. The CDR3 reads CASSSGYFPTSNNEQFF. The CDR3 DNA reads TGTGCCAGCAGCTCCGGCTACTTTCCAACGTCCAACAATGAGCAGTTCTTC.

This clonotype was counted a few times. The chain uses TRBV5-4 and TRBJ2-7, with 9 bases matching TRBD1. CDR1 and CDR2 (germline): SGHNT, YYREEE (reference sequence). J was trimmed by 4 bases and V by 0 bases; bases with no gene match: 8. There are 16 residues in the CDR3. The CDR3 bases are TGTGCCAGCAGCTTGGGTCCGGGACAGGGTCCGTACGAGCAGTACTTC. The encoded protein is CASSLGPGQGPYEQYF.

This chain connects TRBV15 to TRBJ2-3; D possibly corresponds to TRBD1 (8 bases). Trimming took 1 base from V and 4 from J, leaving 15 bases between them. The CDR3 totals 16 residues. Germline assignment: CDR1 LNHNV and CDR2 YYDKDF (reference sequence). The CDR3 is CATSRADRGGADTQYF. The CDR3, as DNA: TGTGCCACCAGCAGAGCAGACAGGGGAGGGGCAGATACGCAGTATTTT.

This CDR3 is CASSKRDRERETQYF. In DNA, the CDR3 is TGTGCCAGCAGCAAAAGGGACAGGGAGAGGGAGACCCAGTACTTC. J is TRBJ2-5 and V is TRBV21-1; TRBD1, the D gene given by the table, was not confirmed from the DNA. TRBV21-1 is listed as a pseudogene. This CDR3 is 15 amino acids long.

This chain joins TRBV6-5 and TRBJ2-3, with D possibly TRBD2 on 6 matching bases. Trimming shortened V by 1 base and J by 2 bases, and 10 bases separated the two germline ends. CDR3 length: 15 residues. The germline gives CDR1 MNHEY, CDR2 SVGAGI. DNA of the CDR3: TGTGCCAGCAGTTACTATCCGGGACTCACAGATACGCAGTATTTT. Translating gives CASSYYPGLTDTQYF.

This clonotype was found a few times. The chain carries TRBV14 and TRBJ1-2; D possibly corresponds to TRBD1 (5 bases). Trimming removed 4 bases from V and 6 bases from J, with 24 bases in between. CDR1 and CDR2 (germline): SGHDN, FVKESK. This CDR3 comprises 17 residues. As DNA, the CDR3 is TGTGCCAGCAGCCCGTATCGATACACAGGAGGATCTAATGGCTACACCTTC. It is translated as CASSPYRYTGGSNGYTF.

V gene TRBV20-1 combines with J gene TRBJ2-5; D is perhaps TRBD1 or TRBD2 (5 bases each). CDR3 length: 16 residues. The germline V gene encodes CDR1 DFQATT and CDR2 SNEGSKA (reference sequence). The germline V and J ends were trimmed by 0 bases and 5 bases, with 19 bases remaining between them. The CDR3 DNA follows: TGCAGTGCTAGAGATCCGATTGGGGGAGATATTGAGACCCAGTACTTC. It translates to CSARDPIGGDIETQYF.

V and J are TRBV29-1 and TRBJ2-7, with a possible D match to TRBD1 (5 bases). The CDR3 spans 11 residues. Germline CDR1 and CDR2: SQVTM and ANQGSEA. V shed 6 bases and J shed 6 bases, with 12 bases lying between them. This chain's CDR3 is CSVVQASEQYF. In DNA, the CDR3 is TGCAGCGTCGTACAGGCGTCCGAGCAGTACTTC.

The chain recombines TRBV5-1 with TRBJ2-7; the match to TRBD2 covers 8 bases. Per germline, CDR1 SGHRS and CDR2 YFSETQ. CDR3 length: 15 residues. The junction had 9 bases not matched to a gene; V was cut back by 4 bases and J by 3 bases. Here the CDR3 reads CASSPSAGAIYEQYF. DNA for the CDR3: TGCGCCAGCAGCCCATCAGCGGGGGCGATCTACGAGCAGTACTTC.

The chain is built from TRBV6-6 and TRBJ2-3; the match to TRBD2 covers 15 bases. V shed 5 bases and J 1 base; nucleotides not matched to a gene: 16. The CDR3 has 21 amino acids. Germline assignment: CDR1 MNHNY and CDR2 SVGAGI (reference sequence). CDR3 sequence: CASSPGLAGGPLTRRTDTQYF. DNA of the CDR3: TGTGCCAGCAGTCCCGGACTAGCGGGAGGGCCACTGACTAGGCGCACAGATACGCAGTATTTT.

The genes are TRBV7-9 and TRBJ2-2; D is undetermined. Germline CDR1 is SEHNR and CDR2 is FQNEAQ (reference sequence). Trimming took off 8 bases at V and 4 bases at J, with 14 bases between the two ends. CDR3 length: 14 residues. The CDR3 coding sequence is TGTGCCAGCGGAATTGGTATCAGCACCGGGGAGCTGTTTTTT. Encoded protein: CASGIGISTGELFF.

The chain combines TRBV6-5 with TRBJ2-5; 8 bases are a match to TRBD2. The CDR3 spans 17 residues. The germline gives CDR1 MNHEY, CDR2 SVGAGI. J gave up 4 bases and V 4 bases, and 14 bases lay outside the gene matches. The CDR3 DNA sequence: TGTGCCAGCAGTTCAGATCTTACGGGAGGGCCAGGAGAGACCCAGTACTTC. Residues: CASSSDLTGGPGETQYF.

Only a few counts were recorded for this clonotype. This rearrangement joins TRBV20-1 to TRBJ2-2, with unresolved D. This CDR3 has 13 amino acids. From germline, CDR1 is DFQATT and CDR2 SNEGSKA (reference sequence). V dropped 1 base and J dropped 1 base, with 4 bases sitting between them. CDR3 DNA: TGCAGTGCTAGAGGTGGGAACACCGGGGAGCTGTTTTTT. It specifies CSARGGNTGELFF.

The chain joins TRBV7-9 to TRBJ2-7; D is unresolved. The CDR3 spans 11 residues. Germline CDR1 and CDR2: SEHNR and FQNEAQ (reference sequence). V gave up 4 bases and J gave up 5 bases, with 6 bases separating them. The CDR3 DNA sequence: TGTGCCAGCAGCTCCTTGGACGAGCAGTACTTC. It specifies CASSSLDEQYF.

In its sample, this clonotype was seen a few times. J is TRBJ2-1 and V is TRBV3-1; 9 bases map to TRBD1. With 3 bases clipped from V and 10 bases from J, the junction kept 10 bases outside the gene matches. The germline V gene encodes CDR1 LGHDT and CDR2 YNNKEL (reference sequence). This CDR3 contains 15 residues. The CDR3 is CASSQAGTGSWEQFF. The DNA of the CDR3 is TGTGCCAGCAGCCAGGCCGGGACAGGGAGTTGGGAGCAGTTCTTC.

The chain uses TRBV27 and TRBJ2-5, with TRBD1 identical over 10 bases. The CDR3 is made up of 16 amino acids. Per germline, CDR1 MNHEY and CDR2 SMNVEV (reference sequence). Losses at the gene ends were 0 bases for V and 5 bases for J; bases not matched to a gene: 6. The CDR3 region is CASSLSGDRGFETQYF. CDR3 coding DNA: TGTGCCAGCAGTTTATCCGGGGACAGGGGTTTCGAGACCCAGTACTTC.

This clonotype is a singleton in its sample. V usage is TRBV7-2 and J usage is TRBJ1-1, with TRBD1 matching 9 bases. The V segment lost 3 bases and the J segment 4 bases; nucleotides outside the gene matches: 6. The CDR3 loop spans 15 amino acids. The germline V gene has CDR1 SGHTA and CDR2 FQGNSA. Here the CDR3 reads CASSFKTGGSTEAFF. For the CDR3, the DNA is TGTGCCAGCAGCTTTAAGACAGGGGGGTCCACTGAAGCTTTCTTT.